The 6 T cell receptor beta chains below all came from one sample that was sequenced in a study of CD8 T cells in Susac syndrome. With random hexamers, roughly 0.45 to 1 ug RNA was reverse transcribed. One entry per CDR3 protein, called by TCRdb with MiXCR from the immunoSEQ multiplex PCR reads. This sample has about 100,000 distinct CDR3 sequences; 95% occur once, and the top ten carry 0.3% to 0.35%. The sample was CD8+ T cells from PBMCs. The receptor set was obtained from a human donor with Susac syndrome.

The rearrangement uses TRBV29-1 and TRBJ1-2, with D possibly matching TRBD1 (6 bases). CDR1 SQVTM and CDR2 ANQGSEA come from the germline V gene. The CDR3 has 13 amino acids. V lost 6 bases to trimming and J lost 4 bases, with 15 bases between them. CDR3 sequence: CSVPERGSYGYTF. The CDR3 DNA sequence: TGCAGCGTCCCAGAGAGGGGGAGCTATGGCTACACCTTC.

The chain recombines TRBV11-2 with TRBJ2-7; the D is unclear. V lost 5 bases to trimming and J lost 4 bases, with 12 bases between them. Germline V CDR1 and CDR2: SGHAT, FQNNGV. This CDR3 contains 13 residues. The CDR3 loop reads CASSPPGRYEQYF. The CDR3 nucleotides are TGTGCCAGCAGCCCCCCCGGTCGGTACGAGCAGTACTTC.

This clonotype has just a few counts. This chain uses TRBV9 with TRBJ2-2, with D hard to call. Germline assignment: CDR1 SGDLS and CDR2 YYNGEE. V lost 5 bases, J lost 8 bases, and 10 bases lay in between. This CDR3 has 12 residues. The CDR3 loop is CASSPGTGELFF. CDR3 DNA sequence: TGTGCCAGCAGTCCCGGTACTGGGGAGCTGTTTTTT.

The genes are TRBV4-1 and TRBJ1-2, with D perhaps matching TRBD1 (6 bases). The CDR3 consists of 14 residues. The germline V gene has CDR1 MGHRA and CDR2 YSYEKL. Trimming took 1 base from V and 4 from J, leaving 10 bases between them. The CDR3 region is CASSQGQDRYGYTF. The CDR3 nucleotides are TGCGCCAGCAGCCAAGGACAGGACCGCTATGGCTACACCTTC.

The V call is TRBV2, the J call TRBJ1-1; D remains ambiguous. The CDR3 loop spans 11 amino acids. The ends were cut back, 5 bases at V and 8 bases at J, with 9 bases in the middle. The germline V gene encodes CDR1 SNHLY and CDR2 FYNNEI. The CDR3 loop is CASSLPKEAFF. CDR3 in DNA: TGTGCCAGCAGTCTTCCCAAAGAAGCTTTCTTT.

This rearrangement joins TRBV28 to TRBJ2-7; 14 bases agree with TRBD2. CDR1 MDHEN and CDR2 SYDVKM come from the germline V gene. The CDR3 is made up of 15 amino acids. The J segment lost 8 bases and the V segment lost 5 bases, leaving 8 bases of the junction unmatched. The CDR3 region is CASSIGLAGGLKQYF. The CDR3 DNA reads as TGTGCCAGCAGTATTGGACTAGCGGGAGGTCTCAAGCAGTACTTC.